What follows are 23 T cell receptor beta chains derived from one specimen sequenced in a study of molecular identifiers for immune sequencing clone quantification. One entry per CDR3 protein, called by TCRdb with MiXCR from the PCR reads. The table shows roughly 55,000 distinct CDR3 sequences, with approximately 34% occurring only once. The sequencing input was naive CD8+ T cells from blood, with Jurkat cell RNA spiked in. Subset described: FACS-sorted CD8+CD4-CCR7+CD45RA+ naive T cells. The receptors originated from a human donor in good health. Some libraries in this study had Jurkat cell RNA spiked in.

The chain links TRBV4-3 to TRBJ2-5; TRBD1 might be the D (5 bases). This CDR3 spans 16 amino acids. The germline CDR1 and CDR2 sequences are LGHNA and YSLEER. V was pared by 4 bases and J by 7 bases, with 22 bases between. The CDR3 DNA sequence: TGCGCCAGCAGCCGGACGCGTGGGGCCTTATGGGGGACCCAGTACTTC. Protein product: CASSRTRGALWGTQYF.

This rearrangement joins TRBV12-3 or TRBV12-4 to TRBJ2-1; the D is unclear. The CDR3 is 11 amino acids. V was cut by 3 bases and J by 10 bases, with 7 bases left in between. CDR3 amino acids: CASSFGREQFF. CDR3 nucleotide sequence: TGTGCCAGCAGTTTTGGCAGGGAGCAGTTCTTC.

A remark on this clonotype: This clone may be a read error of a much larger clone one base away. The chain links TRBV28 to TRBJ1-1, with 7 bases that match TRBD1. Germline trimming cut 3 bases from V and 3 bases from J; bases unmatched to any gene: 7. This CDR3 comprises 15 residues. The germline CDR1 and CDR2 sequences are MDHEN and SYDVKM. The chain's CDR3 is CASSFGPGGDTEAFF. CDR3 coding DNA: TGTGCCAGCAGTTTTGGGCCAGGGGGAGACACTGAAGCTTTCTTT.

Ten or more counts support this clonotype. This chain connects TRBV20-1 to TRBJ1-5, with D unclear. The CDR3 has 13 amino acids. Trimming pared 4 bases from V and 0 bases from J, leaving 7 bases between. The germline V gene encodes CDR1 DFQATT and CDR2 SNEGSKA (reference sequence). This CDR3 is CSATPFSNQPQHF. CDR3 in DNA: TGCAGTGCTACCCCCTTTAGCAATCAGCCCCAGCATTTT.

J is TRBJ2-7 and V is TRBV5-6, with 9 positions matching TRBD2. CDR1 SGHDT and CDR2 YYEEEE come from the germline V gene. There are 14 residues in the CDR3. The V segment lost 0 bases and the J segment 4 bases; nucleotides outside the gene matches: 2. CDR3 protein: CASSLELAGYEQYF. CDR3 sequence (DNA): TGTGCCAGCAGCTTGGAACTAGCGGGTTACGAGCAGTACTTC.

A few counts support this clonotype. The chain carries TRBV20-1 and TRBJ1-3, with 7 nucleotides matching TRBD1. The CDR3 runs 14 residues. V lost 0 bases, J lost 3 bases, and 2 bases stayed unmatched. The germline gives CDR1 DFQATT, CDR2 SNEGSKA (reference sequence). The CDR3 region is CSARDWDSGNTIYF. CDR3 nucleotides: TGCAGTGCTAGAGATTGGGACAGTGGAAACACCATATATTTT.

As for this clonotype: This could be a read error, since a much larger clone is one nucleotide away. In this CDR3 the conserved last residue, phenylalanine or tryptophan, is missing, so a read error is likely. V gene TRBV27 combines with J gene TRBJ2-7; 11 nucleotides line up with TRBD2. The junction had 10 bases not matched to a gene; V was cut back by 5 bases and J by 7 bases. CDR1 and CDR2 from the germline V gene are MNHEY and SMNVEV (reference sequence). The CDR3 is 15 residues long. The CDR3 DNA reads as TGTGCCAGCAGTCCGCTAGCGGGAGGTACGAGAGAGCAGTACCTC. Translated: CASSPLAGGTREQYL.

This clonotype occurred many times. V usage is TRBV28 and J usage is TRBJ2-3; D might be TRBD2 (6 bases). Per the germline V gene, CDR1 is MDHEN and CDR2 is SYDVKM. CDR3 size: 15 residues. Trimming shortened V by 6 bases and J by 2 bases, and 15 bases separated the two germline ends. The CDR3 protein is CASRPWTTSTDTQYF. The CDR3 bases are TGTGCCAGCAGACCCTGGACTACCTCCACAGATACGCAGTATTTT.

This clonotype appeared a few times. The chain couples TRBV6-5 to TRBJ2-7; D might be TRBD1 (7 bases). CDR3 length: 15 amino acids. Germline loops: CDR1 MNHEY, CDR2 SVGAGI. V lost 2 bases to trimming and J lost 4 bases, with 15 bases between them. CDR3 sequence: CASSYEFRGTYEQYF. In nucleotides, the CDR3 is TGTGCCAGCAGTTACGAGTTCAGGGGGACTTACGAGCAGTACTTC.

This clonotype was counted a few times. V usage is TRBV18 and J usage is TRBJ2-7; 9 bases match TRBD1. Unmatched junction bases numbered 7, after V lost 4 bases and J lost 3 bases. CDR3 length: 15 residues. The germline CDR1 and CDR2 sequences are KGHSH and LQKENI. The CDR3 DNA reads as TGTGCCAGCTCACACCGGGACAGGGAATTCTACGAGCAGTACTTC. It specifies CASSHRDREFYEQYF.

This clonotype occurred a few times. The chain employs TRBV28 and TRBJ2-2; TRBD2 matches at 11 bases. Germline V gene sequence: CDR1 MDHEN, CDR2 SYDVKM. The length of the CDR3 is 20 residues. The ends lost 4 bases at V and 0 bases at J; junction bases unmatched: 13. The CDR3 sequence: CASSSGYEWGLAANTGELFF. In nucleotides, the CDR3 is TGTGCCAGCAGTTCAGGGTACGAGTGGGGACTAGCGGCGAACACCGGGGAGCTGTTTTTT.

This chain links TRBV28 with TRBJ1-4, with D perhaps TRBD1 (5 bases). The CDR3 runs 18 residues. Germline V gene lookup returns CDR1 MDHEN and CDR2 SYDVKM. The V and J ends lost 6 bases and 0 bases respectively, with 20 bases between them. CDR3 amino acids: CASRLRGGEVPTNEKLFF. DNA for the CDR3: TGTGCCAGCAGGCTCCGGGGGGGAGAGGTGCCAACTAATGAAAAACTGTTTTTT.

This clonotype was seen only a few times. This chain uses TRBV5-1 with TRBJ2-7; a weak D match, TRBD2 (5 bases). CDR1 and CDR2 (germline): SGHRS, YFSETQ. V was trimmed by 0 bases and J by 6 bases, leaving 7 bases between them. This CDR3 has 12 amino acids. CDR3 bases: TGCGCCAGCAGCTTGGACGGGATCGAGCAGTACTTC. It specifies CASSLDGIEQYF. Full variable domain (remainder filled in from reference TRBV5-1 and TRBJ2-7): KAGVTQTPRYLIKTRGQQVTLSCSPISGHRSVSWYQQTPGQGLQFLFEYFSETQRNKGNFPGRFSGRQFSNSRSEMNVSTLELGDSALYLCASSLDGIEQYFGPGTRLTVT.

This clonotype appeared many times. The chain employs TRBV7-2 and TRBJ1-1, with D possibly TRBD1 on 5 matching bases. V shed 1 base and J shed 4 bases, with 13 bases lying between them. The germline CDR1 and CDR2 sequences are SGHTA and FQGNSA. This CDR3 comprises 15 residues. The CDR3 protein is CASSLERTRGTEAFF. In nucleotides, the CDR3 is TGTGCCAGCAGCTTAGAACGGACGAGGGGCACTGAAGCTTTCTTT.

In this sample, this clonotype turned up a few times. The chain has TRBV5-6 and TRBJ1-2, with D uncertain. V was clipped by 5 bases and J by 3 bases, with 29 bases between them. The CDR3 has 19 amino acids. Germline CDR1 reads SGHDT; CDR2 reads YYEEEE. The CDR3 sequence is CASRSLTLTRALPDYGYTF. As DNA, the CDR3 is TGTGCCAGCAGGTCATTGACCCTTACGCGGGCCTTACCAGACTATGGCTACACCTTC.

This clonotype was recorded many times. J is TRBJ2-5 and V is TRBV14; D is uncertain. CDR1 and CDR2 from the germline V gene are SGHDN and FVKESK. V was shortened by 4 bases and J by 4 bases, with 10 bases between the two germline ends. The CDR3 runs 13 residues. CDR3 loop: CASSRWSGETQYF. CDR3 bases: TGTGCCAGCAGCCGTTGGAGTGGAGAGACCCAGTACTTC.

This chain links TRBV3-1 with TRBJ2-1; no firm D call. Per germline, CDR1 LGHDT and CDR2 YNNKEL (reference sequence). This CDR3 has 16 residues. The V end lost 4 bases, the J end lost 0 bases, and 13 bases lay between the germline ends. Here the CDR3 DNA reads TGTGCCAGCAGCCGAAGACCCCGAAGCTCCTACAATGAGCAGTTCTTC. Translation gives CASSRRPRSSYNEQFF.

This CDR3 is CASSIPGDASGRAFEQYF. The CDR3 nucleotides read TGTGCCAGCAGCATCCCCGGCGATGCTAGCGGGAGGGCCTTCGAGCAGTACTTC. The chain joins TRBV7-9 to TRBJ2-7; 12 nucleotides align to TRBD2. CDR1 and CDR2 from the germline V gene are SEHNR and FQNEAQ (reference sequence). The CDR3 has 18 residues. V gave up 5 bases and J gave up 6 bases; unmatched junction bases: 17.

V is TRBV28 and J is TRBJ2-2; TRBD2 matches at 8 bases. This CDR3 has 16 amino acids. Per germline, CDR1 MDHEN and CDR2 SYDVKM. V shed 6 bases, J shed 4 bases, and the junction held 10 bases outside the gene matches. This chain's CDR3 is CASSPPGGATTGELFF. For the CDR3, the DNA is TGTGCCAGCAGCCCACCGGGGGGGGCGACCACCGGGGAGCTGTTTTTT.

There are a few counts of this clonotype. The genes are TRBV6-1 and TRBJ2-7, with TRBD1 as a possible D gene (5 bases). V dropped 1 base and J dropped 5 bases, with 12 bases sitting between them. This CDR3 contains 14 residues. The germline gives CDR1 MNHNS, CDR2 SASEGT. CDR3 amino acids: CASSEVGQGHEQYF. DNA of the CDR3: TGTGCCAGCAGTGAAGTGGGGCAGGGCCACGAGCAGTACTTC.

This clonotype was counted only a few times. The rearrangement joins TRBV24-1 to TRBJ2-2; D gene ambiguous. V was clipped by 1 base and J by 8 bases, with 10 bases between them. This CDR3 region has 14 residues. In germline, CDR1 is KGHDR, CDR2 SFDVKD. The chain's CDR3 is CATSDLPLEGELFF. For the CDR3, the DNA is TGTGCCACCAGTGATTTACCTTTGGAGGGGGAGCTGTTTTTT.

On this clonotype itself: It may be a read error: a sequence one base away is much more abundant. V gene TRBV6-5 combines with J gene TRBJ1-5, with a possible D match to TRBD1 (6 bases). Trimming took off 6 bases at V and 10 bases at J, with 19 bases between the two ends. This CDR3 comprises 14 residues. Per the germline V gene, CDR1 is MNHEY and CDR2 is SVGAGI. The CDR3 nucleotides read TGTGCCAGCAGGCCCAGGGGTAGGGGACACCCCCAGCATTTT. This codes for CASRPRGRGHPQHF.

V gene TRBV19 combines with J gene TRBJ2-7, with D possibly matching TRBD1 (6 bases). From germline, CDR1 is LNHDA and CDR2 SQIVND (reference sequence). V lost 6 bases and J 3 bases, leaving 9 bases between the germline ends. The CDR3 consists of 12 residues. The chain's CDR3 is CASRGAHYEQYF. Written as DNA, the CDR3 is TGTGCCAGTAGGGGGGCGCACTACGAGCAGTACTTC.